This entry concerns a single T cell receptor (beta chain). Germline V lookup: CDR1 MNHEY, CDR2 SMNVEV (reference sequence). The CDR3 totals 11 residues. V was pared by 4 bases and J by 9 bases, with 7 bases between. These data originate in a study of blood T cell repertoires in COVID-19. Assay used: immunoSEQ multiplex PCR; TCRdb lists only in-frame clones, some missing. This sample has under 300,000 clones; 85% to 90% occur once, and the top ten carry approximately 3.3%. The sequence was obtained from a woman between 35 and 50 years old with acute or convalescent COVID-19. The material sequenced was peripheral blood. The chain is built from TRBV27 and TRBJ2-1; D is ambiguous. The CDR3 here is CASSSLGEQFF. Written as DNA, the CDR3 is TGTGCCAGCAGTTCCCTCGGTGAGCAGTTCTTC.